This T cell receptor beta chain was retrieved from a study of T cells in Graves' hyperthyroidism and ophthalmopathy. This clonotype was recorded at least ten times. No antigen is known for it. Study-wide findings and caveats: Ophthalmopathy, which appeared later, was predicted by the model a median around 6.5 months before onset.

The study defined stable Graves' hyperthyroidism as no ophthalmopathy progression within 18 months. TCR beta CDR3 region amplification was performed from RNA transcripts. First-round RT-PCR with HTBI primers amplified the TCR CDR3 region. TCRdb re-analysed the multiplex PCR reads in MiXCR, keeping a single row per CDR3 protein. The sample consists of roughly 420,000 distinct CDR3 sequences, 15% to 18% of them appearing once. Germline values: CDR1 SGHRS, CDR2 YFSETQ. The J segment lost 3 bases and the V segment lost 4 bases, leaving 16 bases of the junction unmatched. The CDR3 contains 20 residues. The chain is built from TRBV5-1 and TRBJ2-1, with 13 bases fitting TRBD2. The sequenced sample consisted of blood. This receptor was obtained from a woman aged 18-29 years with Graves' hyperthyroidism. CDR3 amino acids: CASSGGLLRTSGGLYNEQFF. The CDR3 DNA reads TGCGCCAGCAGCGGGGGCCTCCTCAGGACTAGCGGGGGACTCTACAATGAGCAGTTCTTC.